Shown below are 7 T cell receptor beta chains from a single sample sequenced in a study of preoperative IRX-2 immunotherapy in early breast cancer (dated by TCRdb to between 2019 and 2020). Library creation used the immunoSEQ multiplex PCR assay. In TCRdb, the immuneACCESS table is reduced to in-frame sequences with V and J assigned. These tables do not hold every clone; where another copy was compared, an unresolved V gene accounts for under half, and the others remain unexplained. The sample has roughly 62,000 clones on record, 94% of them singletons. Of the sample, roughly 1.8% is held by the ten largest clones. The intended sense of this specimen's treatment or condition label: preoperative locoregional IRX-2 cytokine immunotherapy. Sample collection occurred from a patient treated with IRX-2 immunotherapy. The receptors stem from a human donor with breast cancer.

The chain uses TRBV27 and TRBJ1-1; D call uncertain. The CDR3 totals 14 residues. Trimming pared 0 bases from V and 3 bases from J, leaving 8 bases between. The V gene's germline CDR1 is MNHEY and CDR2 SMNVEV (reference sequence). CDR3 sequence: CASSLSSHDTEAFF. Here the CDR3 DNA reads TGTGCCAGCAGTTTATCGAGCCACGACACTGAAGCTTTCTTT.

This chain connects TRBV7-2 to TRBJ2-5; D is unclear. With 5 bases removed from V and 2 bases from J, the gap between germline ends came to 9 bases. The CDR3 is 13 amino acids. CDR1 is SGHTA and CDR2 is FQGNSA in the germline V gene. CDR3 residues: CASSRRLQETQYF. The CDR3, as DNA: TGTGCCAGCAGCCGACGGCTACAAGAGACCCAGTACTTC.

This chain joins TRBV2 and TRBJ2-2, with TRBD2 identical over 8 bases. V lost 6 bases and J lost 3; bases outside the gene matches: 6. Germline lookup yields CDR1 SNHLY and CDR2 FYNNEI. The CDR3 spans 15 residues. In nucleotides, the CDR3 is TGTGCCAGCAGAAACCCGGGGGGGGACACCGGGGAGCTGTTTTTT. Translation gives CASRNPGGDTGELFF. The full variable domain, with the rest looked up from reference TRBV2 and TRBJ2-2, is EPEVTQTPSHQVTQMGQEVILRCVPISNHLYFYWYRQILGQKVEFLVSFYNNEISEKSEIFDDQFSVERPDGSNFTLKIRSTKLEDSAMYFCASRNPGGDTGELFFGEGSRLTVL.

The gene calls are TRBV29-1 and TRBJ1-1; D might be TRBD1 (5 bases). This CDR3 contains 13 residues. CDR1 SQVTM and CDR2 ANQGSEA come from the germline V gene. Trimming stripped 8 bases from V and 4 bases from J, with 17 bases between. CDR3 coding DNA: TGCAGCACTTACAACACAGGAGGCACTGAAGCTTTCTTT. Translation: CSTYNTGGTEAFF.

Here the CDR3 DNA reads TGTGCCAGCAGATTAGTGGACAGCACTGAAGCTTTCTTT. Its translation is CASRLVDSTEAFF. V gene TRBV28 combines with J gene TRBJ1-1, with a possible D match to TRBD1 (6 bases). From germline, CDR1 is MDHEN and CDR2 SYDVKM. Trimming took off 6 bases at V and 4 bases at J, with 12 bases between the two ends. This CDR3 comprises 13 residues.

This clone was seen a single time. V is TRBV7-8 and J is TRBJ1-3, with D uncertain. The germline gives CDR1 SGHVS, CDR2 FQNEAQ. Deletions cut 3 bases from V and 5 bases from J, with 5 bases between. This CDR3 is built from 12 residues. The CDR3 nucleotides are TGTGCCAGCAGCTTCCAACGAAACACCATATATTTT. Amino acid sequence: CASSFQRNTIYF.

This chain joins TRBV9 and TRBJ2-3, with TRBD2 matching over 12 bases. CDR1 is SGDLS and CDR2 is YYNGEE in the germline V gene. Losses at the gene ends were 0 bases for V and 8 bases for J; bases not matched to a gene: 7. The CDR3 sequence is 16 residues long. Here the CDR3 reads CASSVGLAGGPGTQYF. CDR3 coding DNA: TGTGCCAGCAGCGTAGGTCTAGCGGGAGGGCCGGGTACGCAGTATTTT.